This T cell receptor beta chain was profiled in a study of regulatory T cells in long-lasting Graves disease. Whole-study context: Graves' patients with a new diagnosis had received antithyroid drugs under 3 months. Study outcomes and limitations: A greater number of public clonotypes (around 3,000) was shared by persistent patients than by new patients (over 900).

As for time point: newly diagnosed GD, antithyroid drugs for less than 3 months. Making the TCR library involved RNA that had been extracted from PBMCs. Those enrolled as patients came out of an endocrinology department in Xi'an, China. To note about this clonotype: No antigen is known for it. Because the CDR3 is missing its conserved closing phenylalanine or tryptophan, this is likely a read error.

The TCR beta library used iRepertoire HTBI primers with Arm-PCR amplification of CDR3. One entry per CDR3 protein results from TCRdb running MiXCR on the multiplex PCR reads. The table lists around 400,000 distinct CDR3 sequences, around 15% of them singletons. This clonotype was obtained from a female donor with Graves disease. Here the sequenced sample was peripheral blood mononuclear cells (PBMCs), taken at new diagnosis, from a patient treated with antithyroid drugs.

The CDR3 loop reads CASSLGGPNEKLFS. Here the CDR3 DNA reads TGTGCCAGCAGCTTGGGGGGGCCAAATGAAAAACTGTTTTCT. The rearrangement uses TRBV5-4 and TRBJ1-4; possible D gene TRBD1, 6 bases. Per the germline V gene, CDR1 is SGHNT and CDR2 is YYREEE (reference sequence). The CDR3 is 14 residues long. Deletions cut 0 bases from V and 5 bases from J, with 8 bases between.